The 30 T cell receptor beta chains in this list originate from one sample, sequenced in a study of radiotherapy plus CTLA-4 blockade in lung cancer. Method: immunoSEQ multiplex PCR; TCRdb's copy keeps in-frame clones and lacks some. The sample holds 70,000 to 85,000 clones, over 65% seen once. The sample here was peripheral blood, taken from a patient treated with radiotherapy plus ipilimumab. The receptors here all came from a human donor with non-small cell lung cancer whose response to radiotherapy plus ipilimumab could not be evaluated.

This chain joins TRBV9 and TRBJ2-2; 7 bases line up with TRBD1. Unmatched junction bases numbered 2, after V lost 0 bases and J lost 6 bases. Germline values: CDR1 SGDLS, CDR2 YYNGEE. The CDR3 sequence is 14 residues long. CDR3 bases: TGTGCCAGCAGCGTAGGAGGGACAGCCGGGGAGCTGTTTTTT. It encodes CASSVGGTAGELFF.

The CDR3 loop is CASSLSQGAYTEAFF. CDR3 sequence (DNA): TGTGCCAGCAGTTTATCACAGGGAGCGTACACTGAAGCTTTCTTT. The chain couples TRBV27 to TRBJ1-1; TRBD1 is a possible D gene (6 bases). Trimming shortened V by 0 bases and J by 3 bases, and 11 bases separated the two germline ends. Germline V gene sequence: CDR1 MNHEY, CDR2 SMNVEV (reference sequence). The CDR3 extends over 15 amino acids.

The gene calls are TRBV6-1 and TRBJ2-3; TRBD2 aligns across 7 bases. The CDR3 covers 17 residues. From germline, CDR1 is MNHNS and CDR2 SASEGT. With V trimmed by 1 base and J by 10 bases, 17 bases remained unmatched. The CDR3 sequence is CASSEEITSAVPLAQYF. The CDR3 bases are TGTGCCAGCAGTGAAGAGATCACTAGCGCCGTACCGCTGGCGCAGTATTTT.

This clone appeared a single time. The chain carries TRBV30 and TRBJ1-5; D not resolved. The CDR3 runs 12 residues. The germline V and J ends were trimmed by 2 bases and 7 bases, with 9 bases remaining between them. From germline, CDR1 is GTSNPN and CDR2 SVGIG (reference sequence). The CDR3 loop is CAWSSGGQPQHF. The CDR3 region has the DNA TGTGCCTGGAGTTCCGGAGGGCAGCCCCAGCATTTT.

The CDR3 protein is CASSLDGTAGNTIYF. In DNA, the CDR3 is TGCGCCAGCAGCTTGGACGGGACAGCTGGAAACACCATATATTTT. This chain links TRBV5-1 with TRBJ1-3; 7 nucleotides line up with TRBD1. Trimming removed 0 bases from V and 2 bases from J; junction bases left unmatched: 2. The CDR3 is 15 residues long. Germline V lookup: CDR1 SGHRS, CDR2 YFSETQ.

This sequence joins TRBV9 and TRBJ2-7; 8 nucleotides match TRBD2. Germline CDR1 reads SGDLS; CDR2 reads YYNGEE. There are 13 residues in the CDR3. The J segment lost 3 bases and the V segment lost 4 bases, leaving 3 bases of the junction unmatched. The CDR3 DNA reads TGTGCCAGCAGCCCAGGGACTAGCTACGAGCAGTACTTC. This gives the protein CASSPGTSYEQYF.

The J gene is TRBJ2-7, the V gene TRBV29-1, with D possibly being TRBD1 (7 bases). The CDR3 sequence is 15 residues long. V dropped 6 bases and J dropped 0 bases, with 18 bases sitting between them. Germline V gene sequence: CDR1 SQVTM, CDR2 ANQGSEA. CDR3 loop: CSVLRGDRTSYEQYF. The CDR3 DNA reads TGCAGCGTGCTTAGGGGGGACAGAACCTCCTACGAGCAGTACTTC.

The J gene is TRBJ1-6, the V gene TRBV27; D remains unclear. Between the trimmed V and J ends, which lost 4 bases and 6 bases, there was a span of 16 bases. This CDR3 has 16 amino acids. Germline loops: CDR1 MNHEY, CDR2 SMNVEV (reference sequence). CDR3 coding DNA: TGTGCCAGCAGTTCATTGCAGACACCAGCTAATTCACCCCTCCACTTT. It encodes CASSSLQTPANSPLHF.

The chain is built from TRBV30 and TRBJ1-6, with a weak D call TRBD1 (5 bases). CDR1 and CDR2 from the germline V gene are GTSNPN and SVGIG (reference sequence). V gave up 4 bases and J gave up 7 bases, with 14 bases separating them. This CDR3 is 14 amino acids long. The CDR3 sequence is CAWTRFQGNSPLHF. In nucleotides, the CDR3 is TGTGCCTGGACGCGGTTTCAGGGAAATTCACCCCTCCACTTT.

This chain joins TRBV5-4 and TRBJ2-3; D perhaps matches TRBD1 (7 bases). Per germline, CDR1 SGHNT and CDR2 YYREEE (reference sequence). This CDR3 region has 18 residues. V lost 1 base and J 3 bases, leaving 21 bases between the germline ends. CDR3 protein: CASSLIYLAGGGTDTQYF. As DNA, the CDR3 is TGTGCCAGCAGCTTGATCTATTTGGCAGGGGGAGGTACAGATACGCAGTATTTT.

CDR3 DNA: TGTGCCAGCAGCCCATTTGGACTAGCGGGGGCGGATGAGCAGTTCTTC. This gives the protein CASSPFGLAGADEQFF. The J gene is TRBJ2-1, the V gene TRBV13, with 13 bases fitting TRBD2. The V gene's germline CDR1 is PRHDT and CDR2 FYEKMQ (reference sequence). This CDR3 comprises 16 residues. The ends lost 5 bases at V and 8 bases at J; junction bases unmatched: 9.

This clone was found a few times. The chain uses TRBV7-2 and TRBJ1-6; possible D gene TRBD1, 5 bases. Per the germline V gene, CDR1 is SGHTA and CDR2 is FQGNSA. This CDR3 has 16 amino acids. V shed 0 bases and J shed 6 bases, with 12 bases lying between them. CDR3 DNA sequence: TGTGCCAGCAGCTTAGCTTCTGGCGGGGGTAATTCACCCCTCCACTTT. Translation gives CASSLASGGGNSPLHF. The full variable domain, with the rest looked up from reference TRBV7-2 and TRBJ1-6, is GAGVSQSPSNKVTEKGKDVELRCDPISGHTALYWYRQSLGQGLEFLIYFQGNSAPDKSGLPSDRFSAERTGGSVSTLTIQRTQQEDSAVYLCASSLASGGGNSPLHFGNGTRLTVT.

A word on this clone: One junction end does not reproduce the germline sequence, and a read error may be involved. The rearrangement uses TRBV7-9 and TRBJ1-6; possible D gene TRBD1, 6 bases. This CDR3 is 17 amino acids long. Germline V gene data show CDR1 as SEHNR and CDR2 as FQNEAQ (reference sequence). CDR3 loop: CASSSTWGHGDNSPLPF. The CDR3 coding sequence is TGTGCCAGCAGCTCCACCTGGGGGCATGGCGATAATTCCCCCCTCCCCTTT.

This chain connects TRBV7-8 to TRBJ2-1, with TRBD2 matching over 9 bases. Germline CDR1 reads SGHVS; CDR2 reads FQNEAQ. V shed 4 bases and J 10 bases; nucleotides not matched to a gene: 11. The CDR3 contains 15 residues. CDR3 in amino acids: CASSSPAREGREQFF. Here the CDR3 DNA reads TGTGCCAGCAGCTCCCCCGCGCGGGAGGGGAGGGAGCAGTTCTTC.

J is TRBJ1-1 and V is TRBV25-1, with D possibly being TRBD1 (5 bases). This CDR3 is built from 14 residues. V gave up 1 base and J gave up 6 bases, with 12 bases separating them. CDR1 and CDR2 (germline): MGHDK, SYGVNS. The DNA for the CDR3 is TGTGCCAGCAGTGAATGGTTTGCAGGGTCTGAAGCTTTCTTT. Translating it yields CASSEWFAGSEAFF.

V usage is TRBV27 and J usage is TRBJ2-1; no clear D gene. The CDR3 length is 15 residues. Trimming took 5 bases from V and 0 from J, leaving 11 bases between them. Germline V gene sequence: CDR1 MNHEY, CDR2 SMNVEV (reference sequence). The CDR3 here is CASSAAIGSYNEQFF. The CDR3, as DNA: TGTGCCAGCAGTGCCGCTATTGGCTCCTACAATGAGCAGTTCTTC.

About this clone itself: One junction end disagrees with the germline gene, perhaps due to a read error. The chain has TRBV25-1 and TRBJ1-6; a weak D match, TRBD1 (6 bases). The germline V gene encodes CDR1 MGHDK and CDR2 SYGVNS. The CDR3 sequence is 18 residues long. The CDR3 protein is CAGSPLRDIVSYNSPLHF. CDR3 coding DNA: TGTGCCGGCAGTCCCCTACGGGACATCGTCTCCTATAATTCACCCCTCCACTTT.

The chain recombines TRBV18 with TRBJ1-4; D is uncertain. The CDR3 runs 14 residues. Trimming shortened V by 1 base and J by 3 bases, and 6 bases separated the two germline ends. Germline loops: CDR1 KGHSH, CDR2 LQKENI. The CDR3 loop reads CASSPRRPNEKLFF. CDR3 nucleotide sequence: TGTGCCAGCTCACCACGGAGACCTAATGAAAAACTGTTTTTT. The whole variable domain, remainder taken from reference TRBV18 and TRBJ1-4, is NAGVMQNPRHLVRRRGQEARLRCSPMKGHSHVYWYRQLPEEGLKFMVYLQKENIIDESGMPKERFSAEFPKEGPSILRIQQVVRGDSAAYFCASSPRRPNEKLFFGSGTQLSVL.

This clone appeared once. The chain has TRBV7-2 and TRBJ2-3; no definite D call. Trimming took off 4 bases at V and 0 bases at J, with 11 bases between the two ends. The CDR3 has 15 residues. In germline, CDR1 is SGHTA, CDR2 FQGNSA. The CDR3 reads CASSSLAVSTDTQYF. CDR3 nucleotides: TGTGCCAGCAGCTCCCTTGCGGTGAGCACAGATACGCAGTATTTT.

The V gene is TRBV6-6, the J gene TRBJ1-5; TRBD1 is a possible D gene (6 bases). CDR1 is MNHNY and CDR2 is SVGAGI in the germline V gene (reference sequence). The CDR3 is made up of 14 amino acids. V was cut by 2 bases and J by 3 bases, with 8 bases left in between. The DNA of the CDR3 is TGTGCCAGCAGTTACGGACAGCTCAATCAGCCCCAGCATTTT. Amino acids: CASSYGQLNQPQHF.

V gene TRBV19 combines with J gene TRBJ2-3; 7 positions match TRBD1. V shed 3 bases and J 4 bases; nucleotides not matched to a gene: 10. This CDR3 region has 16 residues. The germline gives CDR1 LNHDA, CDR2 SQIVND (reference sequence). The CDR3 sequence: CASSMPGGLFPDTQYF. CDR3 nucleotides: TGTGCCAGTAGTATGCCAGGGGGTCTTTTCCCAGATACGCAGTATTTT.

This chain uses TRBV7-6 with TRBJ1-5; 7 nucleotides line up with TRBD1. This CDR3 spans 14 amino acids. CDR1 is SGHVS, CDR2 FNYEAQ, per germline. Germline trimming cut 5 bases from V and 3 bases from J; bases unmatched to any gene: 4. DNA of the CDR3: TGTGCCAGCAGCCGACAGGGCCCCAATCAGCCCCAGCATTTT. It is translated as CASSRQGPNQPQHF.

V gene TRBV25-1 combines with J gene TRBJ1-1; maybe TRBD1 (6 bases). The CDR3 has 13 residues. Germline assignment: CDR1 MGHDK and CDR2 SYGVNS. Between the trimmed V and J ends, which lost 5 bases and 5 bases, there was a span of 12 bases. The CDR3 DNA follows: TGTGCCAGCAGTACAGGGTGGGTTACTGAAGCTTTCTTT. This codes for CASSTGWVTEAFF.

About this clone: The junction shows a germline mismatch at one end, possibly a read error. The V gene is TRBV5-4, the J gene TRBJ2-1; D possibly corresponds to TRBD1 (5 bases). This CDR3 has 12 amino acids. CDR1 and CDR2 (germline): SGHNT, YYREEE (reference sequence). Here the CDR3 DNA reads TGTGCCAGCAGCTCGCAGGGCAGGCCACCGGTCTTC. Protein product: CASSSQGRPPVF. Complete variable domain (other parts from reference TRBV5-4 and TRBJ2-1): ETGVTQSPTHLIKTRGQQVTLRCSSQSGHNTVSWYQQALGQGPQFIFQYYREEENGRGNFPPRFSGLQFPNYSSELNVNALELDDSALYLCASSSQGRPPVFGPGTRLTVL.

In this sample, this clone turned up once. The J gene is TRBJ2-2, the V gene TRBV29-1, with a tentative D call TRBD1 (6 bases). Germline V lookup: CDR1 SQVTM, CDR2 ANQGSEA. V lost 6 bases to trimming and J lost 5 bases, with 10 bases between them. The CDR3 totals 12 residues. CDR3 nucleotide sequence: TGCAGCGTCGGTGACAGGACCGGGGAGCTGTTTTTT. Protein product: CSVGDRTGELFF.

This clone showed up just a few times. The chain links TRBV5-1 to TRBJ2-5, with TRBD2 matching over 8 bases. The V and J ends lost 4 bases and 5 bases, in that order; junction bases with no gene match: 13. Germline lookup yields CDR1 SGHRS and CDR2 YFSETQ. The CDR3 extends over 16 amino acids. The CDR3 coding sequence is TGCGCCAGCAGCCCTGACGCGGCGGGGGGCCTGGAGACCCAGTACTTC. Its translation: CASSPDAAGGLETQYF.

The J gene is TRBJ2-1, the V gene TRBV9, with D unclear. V lost 3 bases and J 9 bases, leaving 13 bases between the germline ends. This CDR3 contains 13 residues. The germline V gene has CDR1 SGDLS and CDR2 YYNGEE. The CDR3 spells CASSAGSSSEQFF. CDR3 in DNA: TGTGCCAGCAGCGCTGGCAGTAGCAGTGAGCAGTTCTTC.

The CDR3 DNA is TGCAGCGTTGAAGGCAGGGAAGAAAAACTGTTTTTT. It codes for CSVEGREEKLFF. J is TRBJ1-4 and V is TRBV29-1; the D gene is possibly TRBD1 (5 bases). This CDR3 has 12 amino acids. Trimming took 1 base from V and 8 from J, leaving 8 bases between them. In germline, CDR1 is SQVTM, CDR2 ANQGSEA.

The chain links TRBV5-1 to TRBJ2-3; 11 bases line up with TRBD2. V lost 0 bases to trimming and J lost 3 bases; unmatched junction nucleotides: 9. This CDR3 contains 18 residues. The germline gives CDR1 SGHRS, CDR2 YFSETQ. CDR3 sequence (DNA): TGCGCCAGCAGCTTGGTGGGTAGCGGGGGGGCCAGGACAGATACGCAGTATTTT. Translated: CASSLVGSGGARTDTQYF.

The V call is TRBV18, the J call TRBJ1-2, with D possibly being TRBD1 (5 bases). The CDR3 spans 16 residues. Trimming removed 7 bases at V and 3 bases at J, with 21 bases between. The germline V gene has CDR1 KGHSH and CDR2 LQKENI. CDR3 protein: CASFSAAGQGDYGYTF. CDR3 sequence (DNA): TGTGCCAGCTTCTCCGCCGCGGGGCAGGGAGACTATGGCTACACCTTC.